A single TCR beta chain is shown here with its context. As yet, its antigen is unknown. The V gene's germline CDR1 is MNHNS and CDR2 SASEGT. The CDR3 totals 13 residues. Trimming stripped 4 bases from V and 4 bases from J, with 10 bases between. These data originate in a study of a mutant IDH1 vaccine in newly diagnosed glioma. Study-level findings and limits: Vaccine-induced immune responses were detected in 85% to 95% of patients.

Time point: week 23, last vaccination. The investigators gave 300 ug of mutant IDH1 20-mer peptide in each vaccine dose, together with topical imiquimod. Donors had new IDH1-mutant astrocytomas of WHO grade 3 or 4 (ATRX-lost). Produced via immunoSEQ multiplex PCR; TCRdb's table is partial and in-frame only. The table includes 60,000 or so clones, about three quarters detected once. The sample was PBMCs, taken from a glioma patient whose treatment included an IDH1 peptide vaccine. The TCR originated in a woman in her 40s with glioma. Some clones in this sample may be carry-over from other donors' samples. The chain recombines TRBV6-1 with TRBJ1-1, with a weak D call TRBD1 (5 bases). The CDR3 loop reads CASSVQGATEAFF. The CDR3 DNA is TGTGCCAGCAGTGTTCAGGGCGCCACTGAAGCTTTCTTT.